This entry features one T cell receptor beta chain sequence. The junction departs from the called germline gene at one end, perhaps through a read error. From germline, CDR1 is GTSNPN and CDR2 SVGIG (reference sequence). This CDR3 is 13 amino acids long. This record comes from a study of glioma-infiltrating T cells. Using RNA template, CDR3s of TCR alpha and beta were amplified with iRepertoire arm-PCR. TCRdb re-analysed the multiplex PCR reads in MiXCR, keeping a single row per CDR3 protein. The table lists 85,000 to 110,000 distinct CDR3 sequences, around 30% of them singletons. The clonotype originates from a human donor with low-grade glioma or glioblastoma, undergoing nonglioma brain surgery, or in good health (not recorded which). The V and J genes are TRBV30 and TRBJ1-1; TRBD1 is a possible D gene (6 bases). The sequenced material came from glioma tissue, nonneoplastic brain tissue, or PBMCs (not recorded which). CDR3 sequence (DNA): TGTGCCTGTTCACAGGGAATGGGCACTGAAGCTTTATTT. As protein: CACSQGMGTEALF.